This T cell receptor (beta chain) was profiled in a study of T cells after yellow fever vaccination. General study results and limits: Overlap between CD4 and CD8 compartments was detected for a small share of clonotypes.

TCRdb recomputed calls from the 5' RACE reads with MiXCR, one row per CDR3 protein. This sample has hundreds of thousands of distinct CDR3 sequences, with approximately 16% found just once. This clonotype appeared a few times. The antigen is undetermined. This TCR was recovered from a man between 18 and 29 years old who received the YFV17D yellow fever vaccine. The material was PBMCs, obtained about 5 days after the first yellow fever vaccination.

This CDR3 is CAWSAYVEQYF. The CDR3 region has the DNA TGTGCCTGGAGTGCATACGTCGAGCAGTACTTC. The rearrangement uses TRBV30 and TRBJ2-7; D is ambiguous. V was clipped by 1 base and J by 6 bases, with 7 bases between them. The CDR3 is 11 residues long. Germline values: CDR1 GTSNPN, CDR2 SVGIG (reference sequence).